These T cell receptor beta chains were read from a single sample in a study of a mutant IDH1 vaccine in newly diagnosed glioma. Their antigen targets remain unknown. The protocol was immunoSEQ multiplex PCR, while the TCRdb copy is restricted to in-frame clones and leaves out a portion. Here the sample spans tens of thousands of clones, roughly 72% being singletons. The material was PBMCs, obtained from a glioma patient whose treatment included an IDH1 peptide vaccine. The receptors come from a woman aged 40 to 50 with glioma. Some clones in this sample may be carry-over from other donors' samples. Both conserved end residues are part of each CDR3. Each record gives: clone size, J gene, D gene, V gene, CDR3 protein, CDR3 DNA. The D gene is left open where the match is weak. Clone size is not always given. Where it is, it says once, few, many or a class for expanded clones.

size: -
J: TRBJ2-5
D: TRBD2
V: TRBV5-1
CDR3: CASSSKPPGLAQSETQYF
DNA: TGCGCCAGCAGCTCCAAACCTCCGGGACTAGCGCAGTCGGAGACCCAGTACTTC

size: -
J: TRBJ2-7
D: TRBD1
V: TRBV6-5
CDR3: CASSPRQGREQYF
DNA: TGTGCCAGCAGCCCAAGACAGGGGAGGGAGCAGTACTTC

size: -
J: TRBJ2-1
D: TRBD1
V: TRBV5-4
CDR3: CASSLRDRVFNEQFF
DNA: TGTGCCAGCAGCCTCCGGGACAGGGTCTTCAATGAGCAGTTCTTC

size: -
J: TRBJ1-2
D: -
V: TRBV5-4
CDR3: CASSLGQNNYGYTF
DNA: TGTGCCAGCAGCTTAGGACAGAATAACTATGGCTACACCTTC

size: few
J: TRBJ2-1
D: TRBD2
V: TRBV4-1
CDR3: CASSPLSLAGGYNEQFF
DNA: TGCGCCAGCAGCCCTCTCTCTCTAGCGGGGGGATACAATGAGCAGTTCTTC

size: -
J: TRBJ2-5
D: -
V: TRBV15
CDR3: CATSRRLETQYF
DNA: TGTGCCACCAGCAGGCGGCTGGAGACCCAGTACTTC

size: -
J: TRBJ1-2
D: TRBD1
V: TRBV7-2
CDR3: CASSFSQGAYGYTF
DNA: TGTGCCAGCAGCTTCTCCCAGGGGGCATATGGCTACACCTTC

size: -
J: TRBJ1-3
D: -
V: TRBV30
CDR3: CAWSFPGTESSGNTIYF
DNA: TGTGCCTGGAGTTTCCCCGGGACGGAAAGCTCTGGAAACACCATATATTTT

size: -
J: TRBJ2-5
D: -
V: TRBV10-3
CDR3: CAISESIGAKGTQYF
DNA: TGTGCCATCAGTGAGTCGATCGGGGCGAAGGGGACCCAGTACTTC

size: -
J: TRBJ1-5
D: -
V: TRBV19
CDR3: CASRHPSNQPQHF
DNA: TGTGCCAGTAGGCACCCTAGCAATCAGCCCCAGCATTTT

size: once
J: TRBJ1-2
D: TRBD1
V: TRBV30
CDR3: CAWSPAGTGLWAGYTF
DNA: TGTGCCTGGAGTCCCGCCGGGACAGGGCTATGGGCTGGCTACACCTTC

size: few
J: TRBJ1-5
D: TRBD1
V: TRBV7-3
CDR3: CASSPKDRVNQPQHF
DNA: TGTGCCAGCAGCCCGAAGGACAGGGTAAATCAGCCCCAGCATTTT

size: -
J: TRBJ1-1
D: TRBD1
V: TRBV5-7
CDR3: CASVDRGTEAFF
DNA: TGTGCCAGCGTCGACAGGGGGACTGAAGCTTTCTTT

size: -
J: TRBJ1-5
D: -
V: TRBV4-2
CDR3: CASSEKGRDGNQPQHF
DNA: TGTGCCAGCAGCGAAAAGGGCCGGGACGGTAATCAGCCCCAGCATTTT

size: -
J: TRBJ2-7
D: -
V: TRBV6-1
CDR3: CASSEVGGPTEQYF
DNA: TGTGCCAGCAGTGAGGTGGGGGGGCCGACCGAGCAGTACTTC

size: -
J: TRBJ1-6
D: -
V: TRBV2
CDR3: CASSANSFVAHF
DNA: TGTGCCAGCAGTGCTAATTCCTTCGTTGCCCACTTT

size: few
J: TRBJ1-1
D: TRBD1
V: TRBV6-5
CDR3: CASSYHTGDTEAFF
DNA: TGTGCCAGCAGTTATCATACAGGGGACACTGAAGCTTTCTTT

size: -
J: TRBJ1-1
D: -
V: TRBV27
CDR3: CASSLKGRNTEAFF
DNA: TGTGCCAGCAGTTTAAAGGGAAGGAACACTGAAGCTTTCTTT

size: -
J: TRBJ1-2
D: -
V: TRBV7-9
CDR3: CASTSKGVNYGYTF
DNA: TGTGCCAGCACCTCAAAAGGGGTCAACTATGGCTACACCTTC

size: -
J: TRBJ2-6
D: -
V: TRBV7-8
CDR3: CASSLERYSGANVLTF
DNA: TGTGCCAGCAGCTTAGAGCGGTACTCTGGGGCCAACGTCCTGACTTTC

size: -
J: TRBJ1-1
D: -
V: TRBV29-1
CDR3: CSVETSQRMNTEAFF
DNA: TGCAGCGTTGAAACAAGTCAAAGAATGAACACTGAAGCTTTCTTT

size: -
J: TRBJ2-7
D: -
V: TRBV5-6
CDR3: CASSLDIYEQYF
DNA: TGTGCCAGCAGCTTGGACATCTACGAGCAGTACTTC

size: -
J: TRBJ1-6
D: -
V: TRBV19
CDR3: CASSQKKQVYNSPLHF
DNA: TGTGCCAGTAGTCAAAAAAAACAGGTCTATAATTCACCCCTCCACTTT

size: -
J: TRBJ1-1
D: -
V: TRBV19
CDR3: CASSGWVHPTEAFF
DNA: TGTGCCAGTAGTGGCTGGGTCCACCCTACTGAAGCTTTCTTT

size: -
J: TRBJ2-1
D: -
V: TRBV5-1
CDR3: CASSLDKGSYNEQFF
DNA: TGCGCCAGCAGCTTGGATAAGGGTTCCTACAATGAGCAGTTCTTC

size: -
J: TRBJ1-2
D: TRBD1
V: TRBV7-2
CDR3: CASRLTGGKGYTF
DNA: TGTGCCAGCAGATTGACAGGGGGAAAAGGCTACACCTTC

size: -
J: TRBJ1-2
D: -
V: TRBV9
CDR3: CASTPPKGYYGYTF
DNA: TGTGCCAGCACCCCCCCCAAGGGCTACTATGGCTACACCTTC

size: once
J: TRBJ1-4
D: -
V: TRBV9
CDR3: CASSGGVTDEKLFF
DNA: TGTGCCAGCAGCGGTGGGGTGACGGATGAAAAACTGTTTTTT

size: -
J: TRBJ2-5
D: TRBD2
V: TRBV11-2
CDR3: CASSLGTSGGALETQYF
DNA: TGTGCCAGCAGCTTAGGAACTAGCGGGGGGGCATTGGAGACCCAGTACTTC

size: -
J: TRBJ1-2
D: -
V: TRBV27
CDR3: CASSDLKTKSLNYGYTF
DNA: TGTGCCAGCAGCGACCTCAAGACCAAGAGCCTTAACTATGGCTACACCTTC

size: -
J: TRBJ2-3
D: -
V: TRBV6-4
CDR3: CASSPDRTSTDTQYF
DNA: TGTGCCAGCAGCCCCGATAGAACTAGCACAGATACGCAGTATTTT

size: -
J: TRBJ2-3
D: TRBD2
V: TRBV19
CDR3: CASSLGTSGDTQYF
DNA: TGTGCCAGTAGTCTCGGGACTAGCGGAGATACGCAGTATTTT

size: few
J: TRBJ1-3
D: TRBD1
V: TRBV10-1
CDR3: CASSGSGTESVNTIYF
DNA: TGCGCCAGCAGCGGATCCGGGACAGAGTCCGTAAACACCATATATTTT

size: -
J: TRBJ2-7
D: TRBD1
V: TRBV5-1
CDR3: CASSPDRASHEQYF
DNA: TGCGCCAGCAGCCCTGACAGGGCGTCCCACGAGCAGTACTTC

size: few
J: TRBJ1-4
D: TRBD1
V: TRBV5-4
CDR3: CASSPTGRNEKLFF
DNA: TGTGCCAGCAGCCCGACAGGGAGGAATGAAAAACTGTTTTTT

size: -
J: TRBJ2-7
D: -
V: TRBV27
CDR3: CASSLGGAVSEQYF
DNA: TGTGCCAGCAGTTTAGGGGGGGCCGTCTCCGAGCAGTACTTC

size: -
J: TRBJ1-2
D: -
V: TRBV6-5
CDR3: CASSYWDRTQGGYTF
DNA: TGTGCCAGCAGTTATTGGGACCGTACTCAGGGAGGCTACACCTTC

size: -
J: TRBJ1-4
D: TRBD1
V: TRBV5-1
CDR3: CASSAGGQGFEKLFF
DNA: TGCGCCAGCAGCGCCGGGGGACAGGGTTTTGAAAAACTGTTTTTT

size: -
J: TRBJ1-2
D: -
V: TRBV19
CDR3: CATSNGYGYTF
DNA: TGTGCCACCTCAAACGGGTATGGCTACACCTTC

size: -
J: TRBJ1-4
D: -
V: TRBV19
CDR3: CASSREQPWANEKLFF
DNA: TGTGCCAGTAGTAGAGAACAGCCCTGGGCTAATGAAAAACTGTTTTTT

size: few
J: TRBJ1-5
D: -
V: TRBV19
CDR3: CASSIEGQPQHF
DNA: TGTGCCAGTAGTATTGAGGGTCAGCCCCAGCATTTT

size: -
J: TRBJ1-1
D: -
V: TRBV6-6
CDR3: CASSYYSGLNTEAFF
DNA: TGTGCCAGCAGTTACTACTCGGGGTTGAACACTGAAGCTTTCTTT

size: -
J: TRBJ1-4
D: -
V: TRBV15
CDR3: CATSRVIPGATNEKLFF
DNA: TGTGCCACCAGCAGAGTAATCCCCGGAGCAACTAATGAAAAACTGTTTTTT